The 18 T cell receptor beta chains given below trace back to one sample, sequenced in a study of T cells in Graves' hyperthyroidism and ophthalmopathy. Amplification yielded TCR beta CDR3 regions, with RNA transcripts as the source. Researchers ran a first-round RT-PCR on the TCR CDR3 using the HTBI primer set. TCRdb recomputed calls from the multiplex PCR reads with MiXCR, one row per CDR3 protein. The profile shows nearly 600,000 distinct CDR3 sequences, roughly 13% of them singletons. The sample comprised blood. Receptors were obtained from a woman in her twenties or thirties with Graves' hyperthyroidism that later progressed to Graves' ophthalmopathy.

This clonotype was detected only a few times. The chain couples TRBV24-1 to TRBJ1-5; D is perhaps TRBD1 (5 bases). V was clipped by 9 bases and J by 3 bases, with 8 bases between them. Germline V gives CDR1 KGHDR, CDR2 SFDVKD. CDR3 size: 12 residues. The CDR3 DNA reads TGTGCCACCCAGGGCTCCAATCAGCCCCAGCATTTT. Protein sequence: CATQGSNQPQHF.

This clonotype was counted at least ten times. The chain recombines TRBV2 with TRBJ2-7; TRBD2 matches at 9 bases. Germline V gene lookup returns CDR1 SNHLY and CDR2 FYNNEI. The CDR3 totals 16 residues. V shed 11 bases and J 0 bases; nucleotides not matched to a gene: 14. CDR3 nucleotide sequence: TGTGCCCTGATACCGGGACTAGCAACTGACTCCTACGAGCAGTACTTC. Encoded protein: CALIPGLATDSYEQYF.

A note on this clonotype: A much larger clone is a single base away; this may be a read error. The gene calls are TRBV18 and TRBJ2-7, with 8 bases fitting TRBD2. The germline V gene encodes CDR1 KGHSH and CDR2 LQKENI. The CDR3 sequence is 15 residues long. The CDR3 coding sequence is TGTACCAGCTCACCACTAGCGGACTCTCCTAGGGAGCAGTACTTC. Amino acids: CTSSPLADSPREQYF.

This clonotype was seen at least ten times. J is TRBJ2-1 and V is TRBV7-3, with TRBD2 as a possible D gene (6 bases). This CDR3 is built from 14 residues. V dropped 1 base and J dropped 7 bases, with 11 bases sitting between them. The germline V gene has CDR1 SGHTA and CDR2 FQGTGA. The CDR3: CASSLMGLINEQFF. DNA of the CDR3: TGTGCCAGCAGCTTAATGGGACTGATAAATGAGCAGTTCTTC.

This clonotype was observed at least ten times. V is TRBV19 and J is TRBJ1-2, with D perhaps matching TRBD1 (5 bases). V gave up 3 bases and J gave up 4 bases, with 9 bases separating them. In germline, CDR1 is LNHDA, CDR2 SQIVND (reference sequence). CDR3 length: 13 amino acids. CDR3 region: CASSIRQTYGYTF. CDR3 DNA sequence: TGTGCCAGTAGTATTAGACAGACCTATGGCTACACCTTC.

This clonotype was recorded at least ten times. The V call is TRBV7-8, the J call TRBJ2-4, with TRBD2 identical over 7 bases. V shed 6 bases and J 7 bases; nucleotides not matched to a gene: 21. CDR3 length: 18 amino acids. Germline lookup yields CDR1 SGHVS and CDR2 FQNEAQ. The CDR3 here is CASRPERLPREGKNIQYF. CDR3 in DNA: TGTGCCAGCAGACCGGAGAGGTTACCGAGGGAGGGCAAGAACATTCAGTACTTC. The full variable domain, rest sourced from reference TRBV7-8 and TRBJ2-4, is GAGVSQSPRYKVAKRGQDVALRCDPISGHVSLFWYQQALGQGPEFLTYFQNEAQLDKSGLPSDRFFAERPEGSVSTLKIQRTQQEDSAVYLCASRPERLPREGKNIQYFGAGTRLSVL.

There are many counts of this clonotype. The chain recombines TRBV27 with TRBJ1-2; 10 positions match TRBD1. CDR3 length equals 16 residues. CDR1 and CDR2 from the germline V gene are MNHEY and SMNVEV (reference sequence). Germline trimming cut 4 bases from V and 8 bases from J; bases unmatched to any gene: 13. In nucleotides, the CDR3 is TGTGCCAGCAGTTGGGTAGGACAGGGGGGGGGTTTCGGCTACACCTTC. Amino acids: CASSWVGQGGGFGYTF.

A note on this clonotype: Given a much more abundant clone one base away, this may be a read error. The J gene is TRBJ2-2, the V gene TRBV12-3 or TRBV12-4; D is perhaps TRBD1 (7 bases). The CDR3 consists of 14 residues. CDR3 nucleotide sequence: TGTGTCACCGCGGGACAGTCAAACACCGGGGAGCTGTTTTTT. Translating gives CVTAGQSNTGELFF.

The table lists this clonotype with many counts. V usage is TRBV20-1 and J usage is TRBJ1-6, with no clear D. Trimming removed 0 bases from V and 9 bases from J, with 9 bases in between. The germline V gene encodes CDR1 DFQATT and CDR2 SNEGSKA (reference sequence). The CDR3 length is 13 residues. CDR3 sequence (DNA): TGCAGTGCTAGAGATCTCGGGGTTTCACCCCTCCACTTT. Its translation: CSARDLGVSPLHF.

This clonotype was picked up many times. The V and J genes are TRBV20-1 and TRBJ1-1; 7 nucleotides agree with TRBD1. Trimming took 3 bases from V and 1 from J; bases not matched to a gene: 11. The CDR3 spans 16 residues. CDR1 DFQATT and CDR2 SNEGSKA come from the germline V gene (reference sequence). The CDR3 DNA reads TGCAGTGCTAGGGGTCGTACAGGGGCGCGGAACACTGAAGCTTTCTTT. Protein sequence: CSARGRTGARNTEAFF.

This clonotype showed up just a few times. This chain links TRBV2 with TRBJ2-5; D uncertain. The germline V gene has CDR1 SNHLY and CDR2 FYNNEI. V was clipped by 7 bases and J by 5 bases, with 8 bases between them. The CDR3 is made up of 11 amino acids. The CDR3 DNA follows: TGTGCCAGCACCATAAAGGAGACCCAGTACTTC. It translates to CASTIKETQYF.

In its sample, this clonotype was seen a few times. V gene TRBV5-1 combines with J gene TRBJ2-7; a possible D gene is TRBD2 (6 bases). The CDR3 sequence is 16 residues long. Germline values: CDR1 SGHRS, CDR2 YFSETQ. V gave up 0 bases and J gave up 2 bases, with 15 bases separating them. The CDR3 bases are TGCGCCAGCAGCTTGGCGTGGGAGGACGGACCCTACGAGCAGTACTTC. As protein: CASSLAWEDGPYEQYF.

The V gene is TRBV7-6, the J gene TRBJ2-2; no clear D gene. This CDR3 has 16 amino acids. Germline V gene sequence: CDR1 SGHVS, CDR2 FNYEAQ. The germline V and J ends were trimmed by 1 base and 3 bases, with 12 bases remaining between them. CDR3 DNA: TGTGCCAGCAGCTTAGGCTACACAGCTGACACCGGGGAGCTGTTTTTT. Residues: CASSLGYTADTGELFF.

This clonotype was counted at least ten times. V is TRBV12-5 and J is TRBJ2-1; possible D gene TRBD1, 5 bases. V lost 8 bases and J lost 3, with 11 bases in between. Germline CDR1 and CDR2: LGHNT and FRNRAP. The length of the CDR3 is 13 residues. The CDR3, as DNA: TGTGCTAGTACCAAACAGGACTACAATGAGCAGTTCTTC. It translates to CASTKQDYNEQFF. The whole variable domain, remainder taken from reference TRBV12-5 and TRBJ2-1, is DARVTQTPRHKVTEMGQEVTMRCQPILGHNTVFWYRQTMMQGLELLAYFRNRAPLDDSGMPKDRFSAEMPDATLATLKIQPSEPRDSAVYFCASTKQDYNEQFFGPGTRLTVL.

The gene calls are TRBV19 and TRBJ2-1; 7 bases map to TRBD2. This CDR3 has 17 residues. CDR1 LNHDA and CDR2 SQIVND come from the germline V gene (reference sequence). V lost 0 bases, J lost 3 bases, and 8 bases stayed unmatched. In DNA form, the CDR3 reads TGTGCCAGTAGTATAGACCCAGGCGGCGGGGGCTACAATGAGCAGTTCTTC. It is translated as CASSIDPGGGGYNEQFF.

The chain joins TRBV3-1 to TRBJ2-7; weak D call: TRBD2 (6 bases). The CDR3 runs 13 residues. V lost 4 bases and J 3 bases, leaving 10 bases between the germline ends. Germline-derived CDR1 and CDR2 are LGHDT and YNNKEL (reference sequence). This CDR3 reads CASSRDSYYEQYF. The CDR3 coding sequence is TGTGCCAGCAGCCGGGACTCTTACTACGAGCAGTACTTC.

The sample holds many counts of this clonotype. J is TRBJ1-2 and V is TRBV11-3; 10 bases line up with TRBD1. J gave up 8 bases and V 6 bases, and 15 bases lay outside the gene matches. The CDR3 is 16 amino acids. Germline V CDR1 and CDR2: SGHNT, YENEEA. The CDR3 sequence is CASRKSSDRGHGGYTF. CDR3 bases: TGTGCCAGCAGGAAGAGCTCCGACAGGGGGCACGGCGGCTACACCTTC.

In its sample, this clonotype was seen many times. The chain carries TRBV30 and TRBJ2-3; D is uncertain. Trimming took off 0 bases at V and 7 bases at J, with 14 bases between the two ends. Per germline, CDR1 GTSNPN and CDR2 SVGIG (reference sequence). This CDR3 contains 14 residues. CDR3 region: CAWSVLQEHYTQYF. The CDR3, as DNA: TGTGCCTGGAGTGTTTTGCAGGAGCACTATACGCAGTATTTT.